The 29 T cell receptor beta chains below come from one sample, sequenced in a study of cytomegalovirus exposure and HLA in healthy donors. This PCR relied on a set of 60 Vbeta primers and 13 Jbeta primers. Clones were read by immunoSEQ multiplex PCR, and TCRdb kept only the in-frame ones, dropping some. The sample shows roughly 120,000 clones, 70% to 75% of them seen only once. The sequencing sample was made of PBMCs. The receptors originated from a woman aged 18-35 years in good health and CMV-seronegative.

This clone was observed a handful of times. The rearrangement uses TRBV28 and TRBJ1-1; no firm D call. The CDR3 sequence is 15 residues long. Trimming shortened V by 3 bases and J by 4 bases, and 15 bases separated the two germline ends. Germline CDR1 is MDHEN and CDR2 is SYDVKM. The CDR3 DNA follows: TGTGCCAGCAGTTTCTCTTCCTCCCGGGGCACTGAAGCTTTCTTT. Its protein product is CASSFSSSRGTEAFF.

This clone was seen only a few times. The CDR3 nucleotides are TGTGCCAGCAGGGGGATAGGGGACTACACCTTC. Translation: CASRGIGDYTF. The chain is built from TRBV6-6 and TRBJ1-2; a possible D gene is TRBD1 (5 bases). Per germline, CDR1 MNHNY and CDR2 SVGAGI (reference sequence). The CDR3 consists of 11 residues. V lost 6 bases to trimming and J lost 10 bases, with 12 bases between them.

CDR3 DNA sequence: TGCGCCAGCAGCTTGTCCTCGGGGTTCTACGAGCAGTACTTC. Encoded protein: CASSLSSGFYEQYF. The rearrangement uses TRBV5-1 and TRBJ2-7, with D tentatively TRBD2 (5 bases). CDR3 length: 14 amino acids. Germline V gives CDR1 SGHRS, CDR2 YFSETQ. V lost 1 base to trimming and J lost 3 bases, with 11 bases between them. The full variable domain, in which reference TRBV5-1 and TRBJ2-7 provide the parts outside the CDR3, is KAGVTQTPRYLIKTRGQQVTLSCSPISGHRSVSWYQQTPGQGLQFLFEYFSETQRNKGNFPGRFSGRQFSNSRSEMNVSTLELGDSALYLCASSLSSGFYEQYFGPGTRLTVT.

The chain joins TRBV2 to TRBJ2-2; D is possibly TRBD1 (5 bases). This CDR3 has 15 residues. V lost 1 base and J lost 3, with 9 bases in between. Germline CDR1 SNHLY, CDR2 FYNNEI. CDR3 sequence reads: CASSEVAGYTGELFF. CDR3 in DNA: TGTGCCAGCAGTGAAGTGGCAGGGTACACCGGGGAGCTGTTTTTT.

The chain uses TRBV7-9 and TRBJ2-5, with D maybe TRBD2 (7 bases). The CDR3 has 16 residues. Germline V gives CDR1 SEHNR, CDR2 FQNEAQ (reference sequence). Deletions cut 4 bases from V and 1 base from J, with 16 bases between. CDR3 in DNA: TGTGCCAGCAGCTCCCGTAGGGGGAGGGTCCAAGAGACCCAGTACTTC. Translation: CASSSRRGRVQETQYF.

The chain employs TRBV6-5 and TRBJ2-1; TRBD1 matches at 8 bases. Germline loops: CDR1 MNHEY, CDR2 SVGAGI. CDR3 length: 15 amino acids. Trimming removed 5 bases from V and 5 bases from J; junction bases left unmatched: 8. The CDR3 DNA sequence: TGTGCCAGCAGTAGACCGGGACAGGCGAACAATGAGCAGTTCTTC. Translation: CASSRPGQANNEQFF.

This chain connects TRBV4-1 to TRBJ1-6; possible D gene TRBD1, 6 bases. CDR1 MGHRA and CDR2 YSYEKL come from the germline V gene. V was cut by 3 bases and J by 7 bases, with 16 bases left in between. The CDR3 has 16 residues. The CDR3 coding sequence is TGCGCCAGCAGCCAGGAACAGGGTAATAGGAATTCACCCCTCCACTTT. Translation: CASSQEQGNRNSPLHF.

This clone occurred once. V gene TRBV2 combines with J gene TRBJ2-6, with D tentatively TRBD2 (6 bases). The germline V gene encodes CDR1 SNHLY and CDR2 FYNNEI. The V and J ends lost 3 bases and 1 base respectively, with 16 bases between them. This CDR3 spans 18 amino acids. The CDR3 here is CASSERDLGRSGANVLTF. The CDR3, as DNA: TGTGCCAGCAGTGAGAGGGACTTAGGGAGATCTGGGGCCAACGTCCTGACTTTC. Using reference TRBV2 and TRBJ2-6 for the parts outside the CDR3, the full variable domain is EPEVTQTPSHQVTQMGQEVILRCVPISNHLYFYWYRQILGQKVEFLVSFYNNEISEKSEIFDDQFSVERPDGSNFTLKIRSTKLEDSAMYFCASSERDLGRSGANVLTFGAGSRLTVL.

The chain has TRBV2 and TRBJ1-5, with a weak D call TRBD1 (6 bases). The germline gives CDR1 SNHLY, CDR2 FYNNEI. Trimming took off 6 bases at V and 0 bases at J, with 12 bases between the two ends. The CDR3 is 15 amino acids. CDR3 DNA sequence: TGTGCCAGCAGGGAAACAGGGAATAGCAATCAGCCCCAGCATTTT. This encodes CASRETGNSNQPQHF.

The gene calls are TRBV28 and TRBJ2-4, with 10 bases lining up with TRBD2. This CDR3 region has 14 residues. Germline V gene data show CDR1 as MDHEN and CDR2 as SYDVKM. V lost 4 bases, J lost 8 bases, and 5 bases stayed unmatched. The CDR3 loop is CASSSAGGLDIQYF. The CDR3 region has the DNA TGTGCCAGCAGTTCAGCGGGGGGGTTGGACATTCAGTACTTC. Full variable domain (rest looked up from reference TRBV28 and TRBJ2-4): DVKVTQSSRYLVKRTGEKVFLECVQDMDHENMFWYRQDPGLGLRLIYFSYDVKMKEKGDIPEGYSVSREKKERFSLILESASTNQTSMYLCASSSAGGLDIQYFGAGTRLSVL.

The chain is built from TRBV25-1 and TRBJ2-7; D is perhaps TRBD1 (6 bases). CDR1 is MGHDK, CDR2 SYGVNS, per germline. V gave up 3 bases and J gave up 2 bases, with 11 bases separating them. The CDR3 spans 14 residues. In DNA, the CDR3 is TGTGCCAGCAGTGACCTAGGGGGACCCTACGAGCAGTACTTC. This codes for CASSDLGGPYEQYF.

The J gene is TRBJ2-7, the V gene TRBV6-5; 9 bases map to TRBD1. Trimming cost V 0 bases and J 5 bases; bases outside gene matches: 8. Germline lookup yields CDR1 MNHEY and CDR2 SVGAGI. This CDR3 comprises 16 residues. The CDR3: CASSYSPGQGQNEQYF. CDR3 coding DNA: TGTGCCAGCAGTTACTCTCCGGGACAGGGACAAAACGAGCAGTACTTC.

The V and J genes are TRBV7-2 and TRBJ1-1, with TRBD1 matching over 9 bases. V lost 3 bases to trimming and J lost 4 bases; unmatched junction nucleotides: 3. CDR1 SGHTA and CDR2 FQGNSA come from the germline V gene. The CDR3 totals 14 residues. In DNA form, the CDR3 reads TGTGCCAGCAGCTTGGACAGGGGCCTCACTGAAGCTTTCTTT. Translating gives CASSLDRGLTEAFF.

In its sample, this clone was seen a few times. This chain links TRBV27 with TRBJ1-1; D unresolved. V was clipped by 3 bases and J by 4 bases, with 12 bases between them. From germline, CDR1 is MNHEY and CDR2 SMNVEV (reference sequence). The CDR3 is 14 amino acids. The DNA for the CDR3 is TGTGCCAGCAGTTTCGGCGGGTCTGGCACTGAAGCTTTCTTT. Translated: CASSFGGSGTEAFF.

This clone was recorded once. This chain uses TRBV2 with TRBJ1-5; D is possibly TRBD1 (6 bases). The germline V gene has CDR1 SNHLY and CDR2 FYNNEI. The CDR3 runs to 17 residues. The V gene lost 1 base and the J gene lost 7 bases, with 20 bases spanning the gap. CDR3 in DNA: TGTGCCAGCAGTGAAGAGGGAACAGGGAAGGTTTACCAGCCCCAGCATTTT. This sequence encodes CASSEEGTGKVYQPQHF.

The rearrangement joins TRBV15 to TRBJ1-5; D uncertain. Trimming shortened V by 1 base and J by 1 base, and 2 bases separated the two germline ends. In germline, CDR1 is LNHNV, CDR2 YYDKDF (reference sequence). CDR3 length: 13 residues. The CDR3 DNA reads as TGTGCCACCAGCAGAGTAAGCAATCAGCCCCAGCATTTT. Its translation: CATSRVSNQPQHF.

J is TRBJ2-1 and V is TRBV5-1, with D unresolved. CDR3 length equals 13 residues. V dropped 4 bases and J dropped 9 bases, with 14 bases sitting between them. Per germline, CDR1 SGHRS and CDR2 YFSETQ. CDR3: CASSVGSYGEQFF. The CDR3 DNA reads TGCGCCAGCAGCGTTGGTAGCTATGGTGAGCAGTTCTTC. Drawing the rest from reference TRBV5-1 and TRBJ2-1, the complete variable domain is KAGVTQTPRYLIKTRGQQVTLSCSPISGHRSVSWYQQTPGQGLQFLFEYFSETQRNKGNFPGRFSGRQFSNSRSEMNVSTLELGDSALYLCASSVGSYGEQFFGPGTRLTVL.

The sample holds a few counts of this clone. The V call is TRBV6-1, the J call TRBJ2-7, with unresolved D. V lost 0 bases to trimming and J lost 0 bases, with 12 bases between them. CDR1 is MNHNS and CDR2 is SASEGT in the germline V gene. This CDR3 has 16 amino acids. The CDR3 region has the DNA TGTGCCAGCAGTGAAGCGCTTGAGGTTAGCTCCTACGAGCAGTACTTC. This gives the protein CASSEALEVSSYEQYF.

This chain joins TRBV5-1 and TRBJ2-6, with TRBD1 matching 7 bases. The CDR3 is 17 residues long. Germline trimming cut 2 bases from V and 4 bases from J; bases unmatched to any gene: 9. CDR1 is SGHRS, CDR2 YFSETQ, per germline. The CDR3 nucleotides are TGCGCCAGCAGCTTACAGACAGGGAACTCCGGGGCCAACGTCCTGACTTTC. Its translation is CASSLQTGNSGANVLTF.

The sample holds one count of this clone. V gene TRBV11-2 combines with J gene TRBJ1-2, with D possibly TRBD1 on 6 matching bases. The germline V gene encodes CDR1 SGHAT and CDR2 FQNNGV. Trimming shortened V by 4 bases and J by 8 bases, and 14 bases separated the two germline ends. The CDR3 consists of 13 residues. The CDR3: CASSSSGQGGYTF. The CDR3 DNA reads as TGTGCCAGCAGCTCGAGTGGGCAGGGGGGCTACACCTTC.

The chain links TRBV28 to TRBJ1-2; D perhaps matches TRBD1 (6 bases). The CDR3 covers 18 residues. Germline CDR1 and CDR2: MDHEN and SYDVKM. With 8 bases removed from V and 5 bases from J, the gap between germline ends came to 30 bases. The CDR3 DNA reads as TGTGCCAGCCTCGGGGAAGGGGGGGACAACCTCGAAGGGTATGGCTACACCTTC. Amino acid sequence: CASLGEGGDNLEGYGYTF.

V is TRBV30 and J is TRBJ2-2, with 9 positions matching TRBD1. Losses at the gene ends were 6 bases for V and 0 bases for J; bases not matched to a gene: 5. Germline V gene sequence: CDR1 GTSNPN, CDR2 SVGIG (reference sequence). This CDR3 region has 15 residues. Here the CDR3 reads CACLQGAPNTGELFF. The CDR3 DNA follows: TGTGCCTGTCTACAGGGGGCGCCGAACACCGGGGAGCTGTTTTTT.

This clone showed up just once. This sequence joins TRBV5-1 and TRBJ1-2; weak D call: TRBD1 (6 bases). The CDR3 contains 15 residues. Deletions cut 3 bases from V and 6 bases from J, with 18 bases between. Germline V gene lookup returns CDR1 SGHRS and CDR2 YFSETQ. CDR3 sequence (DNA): TGCGCCAGCAGCTACTCGAGCGGTCCAGGGGATGGCTACACCTTC. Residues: CASSYSSGPGDGYTF. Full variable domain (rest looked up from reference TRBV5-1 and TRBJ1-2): KAGVTQTPRYLIKTRGQQVTLSCSPISGHRSVSWYQQTPGQGLQFLFEYFSETQRNKGNFPGRFSGRQFSNSRSEMNVSTLELGDSALYLCASSYSSGPGDGYTFGSGTRLTVV.

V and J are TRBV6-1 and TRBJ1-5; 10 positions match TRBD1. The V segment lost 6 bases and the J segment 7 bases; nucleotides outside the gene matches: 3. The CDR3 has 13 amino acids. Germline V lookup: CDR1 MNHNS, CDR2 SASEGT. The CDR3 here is CASRQTGGQPQHF. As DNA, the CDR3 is TGTGCCAGCAGGCAGACAGGGGGCCAGCCCCAGCATTTT.

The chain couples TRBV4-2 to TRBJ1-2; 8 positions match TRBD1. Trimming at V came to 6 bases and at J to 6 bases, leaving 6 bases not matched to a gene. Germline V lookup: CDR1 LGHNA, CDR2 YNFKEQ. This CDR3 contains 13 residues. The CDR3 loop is CASRLDRDHGYTF. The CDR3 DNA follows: TGTGCCAGCAGGTTGGACAGGGATCATGGCTACACCTTC.

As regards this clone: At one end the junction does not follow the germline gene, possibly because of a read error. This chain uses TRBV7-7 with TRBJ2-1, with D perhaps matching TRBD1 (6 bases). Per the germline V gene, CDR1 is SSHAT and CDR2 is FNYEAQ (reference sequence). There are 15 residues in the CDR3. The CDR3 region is CASSQDSSSYNEQFF. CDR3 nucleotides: TGTGCTAGCAGCCAGGACAGTTCCTCCTACAATGAGCAGTTCTTC.

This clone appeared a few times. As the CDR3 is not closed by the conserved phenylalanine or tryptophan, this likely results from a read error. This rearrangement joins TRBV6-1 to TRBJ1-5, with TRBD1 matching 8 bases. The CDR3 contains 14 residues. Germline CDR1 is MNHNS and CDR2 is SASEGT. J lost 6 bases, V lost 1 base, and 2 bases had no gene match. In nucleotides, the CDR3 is TGTGCCAGCAGTGAAGGGACAGGGTTTCAGCCCCAGCATGTT. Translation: CASSEGTGFQPQHV.

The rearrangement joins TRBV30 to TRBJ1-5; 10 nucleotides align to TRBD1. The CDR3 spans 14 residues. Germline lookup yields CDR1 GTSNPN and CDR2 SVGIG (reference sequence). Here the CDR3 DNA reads TGTGCTTGGGGGACAGGGGATAGCAATCAGCCCCAGCATTTT. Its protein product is CAWGTGDSNQPQHF.

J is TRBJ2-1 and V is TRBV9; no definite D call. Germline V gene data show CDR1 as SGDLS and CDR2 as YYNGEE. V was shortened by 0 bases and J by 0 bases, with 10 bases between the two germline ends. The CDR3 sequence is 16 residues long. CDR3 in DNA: TGTGCCAGCAGCGTAGGGTTGCGTAGCTCCTACAATGAGCAGTTCTTC. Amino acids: CASSVGLRSSYNEQFF. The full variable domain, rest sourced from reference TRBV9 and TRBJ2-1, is DSGVTQTPKHLITATGQRVTLRCSPRSGDLSVYWYQQSLDQGLQFLIQYYNGEERAKGNILERFSAQQFPDLHSELNLSSLELGDSALYFCASSVGLRSSYNEQFFGPGTRLTVL.